Below, 5 T cell receptor beta chains from the same sample are listed, as sequenced in a study of cytomegalovirus exposure and HLA in healthy donors (dated 2017 in TCRdb). Library creation used the immunoSEQ multiplex PCR assay. TCRdb took over this immuneACCESS table, retaining in-frame rearrangements with V and J assigned. Such tables are incomplete; in checked studies, under half of the missing clones stem from an unresolved V gene, and the remainder is unexplained. The sample records about 110,000 clones, roughly 84% of which are singletons. The ten largest clones capture 3% to 3.5% of the sample. The sequenced material came from PBMCs. The source of these receptors is a woman aged 18 to 35 in good health and CMV-seronegative.

This chain links TRBV14 with TRBJ2-1; TRBD2 aligns across 12 bases. Per the germline V gene, CDR1 is SGHDN and CDR2 is FVKESK. The CDR3 covers 14 residues. Trimming at V came to 4 bases and at J to 9 bases, leaving 4 bases not matched to a gene. For the CDR3, the DNA is TGTGCCAGCAGCCCTAGCGGGGGGGCCGGTGAGCAGTTCTTC. It encodes CASSPSGGAGEQFF.

The chain recombines TRBV14 with TRBJ2-7; D might be TRBD1 (6 bases). The CDR3 spans 13 residues. V was shortened by 5 bases and J by 5 bases, with 13 bases between the two germline ends. Looked up from germline, CDR1 is SGHDN and CDR2 is FVKESK. CDR3 DNA: TGTGCCAGCAGCATCAACAGGGTCCACGAGCAGTACTTC. Translating gives CASSINRVHEQYF.

The chain is built from TRBV15 and TRBJ1-6, with D hard to call. The CDR3 has 14 amino acids. V gave up 3 bases and J gave up 8 bases, with 11 bases separating them. CDR1 and CDR2 from the germline V gene are LNHNV and YYDKDF (reference sequence). CDR3 nucleotide sequence: TGTGCCACCAGCAGGCCCCTCGGGGATTCACCCCTCCACTTT. It yields the protein CATSRPLGDSPLHF.

The V and J genes are TRBV7-9 and TRBJ2-7; weak D call: TRBD2 (7 bases). From germline, CDR1 is SEHNR and CDR2 FQNEAQ (reference sequence). V was shortened by 5 bases and J by 1 base, with 18 bases between the two germline ends. This CDR3 is 16 amino acids long. The CDR3 DNA sequence: TGTGCCAGCAGCCCGGAGGGGGGGGCAAATTCCTACGAGCAGTACTTC. Translated: CASSPEGGANSYEQYF.

The chain uses TRBV19 and TRBJ1-1; 7 bases fit TRBD1. The CDR3 spans 14 residues. V trimming: 5 bases; J trimming: 1 base; junction bases outside the gene matches: 4. Looked up from germline, CDR1 is LNHDA and CDR2 is SQIVND (reference sequence). In DNA, the CDR3 is TGTGCCAGTAGTCCCGGGACAGCGAACACTGAAGCTTTCTTT. This codes for CASSPGTANTEAFF.